This TCR beta chain is drawn from a study of blood T cell repertoires in COVID-19. Study background: Samples taken during acute and convalescent COVID-19 were collected in the United States, Italy and Spain. From T cells, B-cell-depleted T cells, or PBMCs came the material, which was cDNA or gDNA.

Original processing notes: Using reference gene primer amplification, nucleated cell counts were estimated. This table comes from immunoSEQ multiplex PCR, and its TCRdb copy is limited to in-frame clones, with some not included. V and J calls and clone size are as listed in that table; D and trimming were resolved from the DNA. Of under 200,000 clones in the sample, around 85% were seen once. The CDR3 consists of 14 residues. V lost 2 bases and J lost 4, with 8 bases in between. Per germline, CDR1 MNHEY and CDR2 SMNVEV (reference sequence). What was sequenced was peripheral blood. The chain couples TRBV27 to TRBJ2-2; D is perhaps TRBD1 (5 bases). The TCR sequence derives from a woman aged 70 to 79 with acute or convalescent COVID-19. CDR3 region: CASSLVGVTGELFF. The DNA of the CDR3 is TGTGCCAGCAGTTTAGTAGGGGTCACCGGGGAGCTGTTTTTT.